The 18 T cell receptor beta chains reported below all come from one sample, sequenced in a study of OX40 agonist ivuxolimab in advanced cancers. TCRdb keeps only in-frame clones here, not all; method: immunoSEQ multiplex PCR. Among more than 65,000 clones listed, roughly three quarters were seen once. This sample comprised CD4+ or CD8+ T cells sorted from blood, obtained in a trial of the OX40 agonist ivuxolimab. These receptors all stem from an adult with an advanced solid tumor such as melanoma, head and neck, liver or kidney cancer.

This clone appeared a few times. The V gene is TRBV29-1, the J gene TRBJ1-1, with 7 bases that match TRBD1. V was pared by 6 bases and J by 4 bases, with 8 bases of the junction left unmatched. Germline CDR1 reads SQVTM; CDR2 reads ANQGSEA. The CDR3 length is 13 residues. For the CDR3, the DNA is TGCAGCGTGGCTGACAGGGTGGGCACTGAAGCTTTCTTT. It specifies CSVADRVGTEAFF.

For the CDR3, the DNA is TGCGCCAGCAGCATAGGGACTAGCGGGAGAGTAGCGGCCCAGTACTTC. It is translated as CASSIGTSGRVAAQYF. V gene TRBV5-1 combines with J gene TRBJ2-5; 14 bases agree with TRBD2. J lost 9 bases, V lost 4 bases, and 11 bases had no gene match. The germline gives CDR1 SGHRS, CDR2 YFSETQ. This CDR3 comprises 16 residues.

The chain is built from TRBV30 and TRBJ1-3; no clear D gene. Trimming took 2 bases from V and 0 from J, leaving 17 bases between them. Germline assignment: CDR1 GTSNPN and CDR2 SVGIG (reference sequence). The CDR3 is made up of 17 amino acids. CDR3 in amino acids: CAWSPFGQTFSGNTIYF. CDR3 nucleotides: TGTGCCTGGAGTCCTTTCGGGCAGACTTTCTCTGGAAACACCATATATTTT.

The chain carries TRBV6-6 and TRBJ1-6, with D possibly matching TRBD1 (5 bases). The CDR3 totals 15 residues. Germline values: CDR1 MNHNY, CDR2 SVGAGI (reference sequence). Trimming shortened V by 2 bases and J by 6 bases, and 11 bases separated the two germline ends. For the CDR3, the DNA is TGTGCCAGCAGTTACGGAACAGGACCTAATTCACCCCTCCACTTT. Translated: CASSYGTGPNSPLHF.

This clone was counted once. The rearrangement links TRBV29-1 to TRBJ2-6, with no clear D. Trimming shortened V by 7 bases and J by 4 bases, and 14 bases separated the two germline ends. CDR1 is SQVTM and CDR2 is ANQGSEA in the germline V gene. This CDR3 spans 14 amino acids. DNA of the CDR3: TGCAGCGCTTTACTCACCCCCGGGGCCAACGTCCTGACTTTC. Translated: CSALLTPGANVLTF.

This clone was seen repeatedly, ten times or more. This chain joins TRBV4-1 and TRBJ1-3; the D is unclear. Trimming took off 1 base at V and 2 bases at J, with 15 bases between the two ends. The CDR3 is made up of 17 amino acids. Germline V gene lookup returns CDR1 MGHRA and CDR2 YSYEKL. DNA of the CDR3: TGCGCCAGCAGCCAAGTCCGCATCGATATCGCTGGAAACACCATATATTTT. Its translation is CASSQVRIDIAGNTIYF.

The rearrangement uses TRBV4-3 and TRBJ1-4, with D possibly being TRBD1 (5 bases). The length of the CDR3 is 15 residues. CDR1 is LGHNA, CDR2 YSLEER, per germline. Trimming pared 0 bases from V and 8 bases from J, leaving 13 bases between. CDR3 in amino acids: CASSQDWPGTEKLFF. In DNA form, the CDR3 reads TGCGCCAGCAGCCAAGATTGGCCCGGGACCGAAAAACTGTTTTTT.

The CDR3 nucleotides are TGTGCCAGCAACAAGGGCCGTTCCTCTGGAAACACCATATATTTT. Amino acid sequence: CASNKGRSSGNTIYF. J is TRBJ1-3 and V is TRBV6-1; D is ambiguous. The germline V gene has CDR1 MNHNS and CDR2 SASEGT. With 7 bases removed from V and 0 bases from J, the gap between germline ends came to 13 bases. The CDR3 loop spans 15 amino acids.

Concerning this clone: Different DNA sequences within this sample yield the same CDR3. The chain has TRBV5-1 and TRBJ2-7; D is unresolved. The V end lost 1 base, the J end lost 5 bases, and 7 bases lay between the germline ends. The CDR3 has 12 residues. Germline values: CDR1 SGHRS, CDR2 YFSETQ. CDR3 region: CASSLLQHEQYF. CDR3 bases: TGCGCCAGCAGCTTGCTCCAGCACGAGCAGTACTTC. Variable domain in full (rest from reference TRBV5-1 and TRBJ2-7): KAGVTQTPRYLIKTRGQQVTLSCSPISGHRSVSWYQQTPGQGLQFLFEYFSETQRNKGNFPGRFSGRQFSNSRSEMNVSTLELGDSALYLCASSLLQHEQYFGPGTRLTVT.

The chain carries TRBV28 and TRBJ2-5; 12 bases are shared with TRBD1. Germline V gene data show CDR1 as MDHEN and CDR2 as SYDVKM. J was trimmed by 4 bases and V by 9 bases; bases with no gene match: 9. The CDR3 has 15 residues. CDR3 protein: CASNRDRGRGETQYF. The CDR3 DNA reads as TGTGCCAGTAACCGGGACAGGGGGCGCGGAGAGACCCAGTACTTC.

V and J are TRBV5-6 and TRBJ2-5; TRBD1 aligns across 10 bases. J lost 5 bases, V lost 3 bases, and 7 bases had no gene match. Germline V CDR1 and CDR2: SGHDT, YYEEEE. CDR3 length: 15 residues. CDR3 sequence: CASSSDRGPRETQYF. The DNA for the CDR3 is TGTGCCAGCAGCTCTGACAGGGGGCCTCGGGAGACCCAGTACTTC.

The chain is built from TRBV6-5 and TRBJ1-2; D perhaps matches TRBD1 (6 bases). Germline CDR1 MNHEY, CDR2 SVGAGI. V was pared by 4 bases and J by 5 bases, with 20 bases between. This CDR3 is built from 16 residues. CDR3 region: CASSSSRQGGTYGYTF. CDR3 DNA sequence: TGTGCCAGCAGTTCATCGAGGCAAGGGGGGACGTATGGCTACACCTTC.

This clone was found a few times. The gene calls are TRBV20-1 and TRBJ1-1, with D unclear. The CDR3 length is 11 residues. Germline V CDR1 and CDR2: DFQATT, SNEGSKA (reference sequence). V was clipped by 7 bases and J by 1 base, with 7 bases between them. In DNA, the CDR3 is TGCAGTGTGACGGGGAACACTGAAGCTTTCTTT. Amino acids: CSVTGNTEAFF.

This chain links TRBV18 with TRBJ2-1; TRBD2 agrees at 7 bases. Germline V gene sequence: CDR1 KGHSH, CDR2 LQKENI. This CDR3 is 15 amino acids long. V lost 4 bases and J lost 7; bases outside the gene matches: 10. The CDR3 nucleotides read TGTGCCAGCTCACTGACAGCGGGGCCCCGGAATGAGCAGTTCTTC. It encodes CASSLTAGPRNEQFF.

The V gene is TRBV6-1, the J gene TRBJ1-1, with a weak D call TRBD1 (5 bases). V shed 0 bases and J shed 11 bases, with 10 bases lying between them. The germline V gene encodes CDR1 MNHNS and CDR2 SASEGT. This CDR3 has 12 amino acids. The CDR3 region is CASSEAWDLAFF. CDR3 bases: TGTGCCAGCAGTGAAGCGTGGGACCTGGCTTTCTTT.

The gene calls are TRBV7-2 and TRBJ2-5; 8 bases line up with TRBD2. V lost 1 base to trimming and J lost 6 bases; unmatched junction nucleotides: 7. Germline V gene data show CDR1 as SGHTA and CDR2 as FQGNSA. The CDR3 has 15 residues. CDR3 in DNA: TGTGCCAGCAGCTTAGACGGGGGGGCGAGAAAGACCCAGTACTTC. Translation gives CASSLDGGARKTQYF. The variable domain in full, with the rest retrieved from reference TRBV7-2 and TRBJ2-5, is GAGVSQSPSNKVTEKGKDVELRCDPISGHTALYWYRQSLGQGLEFLIYFQGNSAPDKSGLPSDRFSAERTGGSVSTLTIQRTQQEDSAVYLCASSLDGGARKTQYFGPGTRLLVL.

The J gene is TRBJ1-3, the V gene TRBV5-4, with D possibly being TRBD1 (5 bases). The germline V gene has CDR1 SGHNT and CDR2 YYREEE (reference sequence). The CDR3 has 16 amino acids. Trimming took off 0 bases at V and 0 bases at J, with 10 bases between the two ends. The CDR3, as DNA: TGTGCCAGCAGCTTGGCTCCAGGGAGCTCTGGAAACACCATATATTTT. This translates into CASSLAPGSSGNTIYF.

The rearrangement links TRBV7-2 to TRBJ2-7; no reliable D call. The CDR3 is 15 residues long. V lost 1 base and J lost 5, with 15 bases in between. The germline V gene encodes CDR1 SGHTA and CDR2 FQGNSA. Here the CDR3 DNA reads TGTGCCAGCAGCTTAGTGGGCACTCCGATGAACGAGCAGTACTTC. The encoded protein is CASSLVGTPMNEQYF.